This T cell receptor (beta chain) was captured by sequencing in a study of cytomegalovirus exposure and HLA in healthy donors. Findings and caveats of the study: Many donors shared some public TCRs, even though most TCR sequences were rare.

The PCR used 60 Vbeta and 13 Jbeta primers. Per the original methods: Roughly 10 million shared chains were among approximately 80 million unique TCR beta chains counted in a later analysis. Repertoires were generated with immunoSEQ multiplex PCR, while TCRdb's copy carries only in-frame clones and drops some. V, J and clone size were drawn from that table, and D and trimming were deduced from the DNA. The sample contains about 140,000 clones, over 80% of which appear only once. Sampled while nominally healthy, donors likely had unrecorded immune exposures. For this clone: Its target is not known.

The sequence was obtained from a woman aged 30 to 39 in good health and CMV-seronegative. What was sequenced was PBMCs.

CDR3 protein: CASSEVGTGGSGYTF. The CDR3 nucleotides are TGTGCCAGCAGTGAGGTCGGGACAGGGGGCTCTGGCTACACCTTC. The genes are TRBV2 and TRBJ1-2, with 12 bases fitting TRBD1. V lost 3 bases, J lost 7 bases, and 6 bases stayed unmatched. This CDR3 spans 15 amino acids. The germline V gene encodes CDR1 SNHLY and CDR2 FYNNEI.